This TCR beta chain was sequenced during a study of blood T cell repertoires in COVID-19. Per the study methods: Reference gene primer amplification in the assay estimated nucleated cell counts. Method: immunoSEQ multiplex PCR; TCRdb's copy keeps in-frame clones and lacks some. V and J calls and clone size are those listed in that table; D and trimming were worked out from the DNA. The sample consists of 110,000 to 150,000 clones, 82% of them appearing once. Germline V gene data show CDR1 as SGHNT and CDR2 as YYREEE (reference sequence). This CDR3 contains 13 residues. Trimming took off 5 bases at V and 6 bases at J, with 14 bases between the two ends.

The receptor was derived from a woman older than 75 with acute or convalescent COVID-19. The sample was peripheral blood. The chain couples TRBV5-4 to TRBJ1-1; D ambiguous. CDR3 DNA: TGTGCCAGCAGAACTGCAGGTAATGCTGAAGCTTTCTTT. This translates into CASRTAGNAEAFF.